This T cell receptor (beta chain) comes out of a study of control samples from healthy donors and cancer patients. The length of the CDR3 is 13 residues. V was cut by 6 bases and J by 4 bases, with 12 bases left in between. Germline V lookup: CDR1 MDHEN, CDR2 SYDVKM. Clones were sequenced by immunoSEQ multiplex PCR, and TCRdb holds only the in-frame ones, with some missing. The sample lists approximately 140,000 clones, just under 90% occurring once. Source material: PBMCs. This receptor was obtained from a man in his fifties with head and neck cancer. The rearrangement links TRBV28 to TRBJ1-2; D gene unclear. The CDR3 DNA reads TGTGCCAGCAGCCTCCCTCGGGGCTATGGCTACACCTTC. It translates to CASSLPRGYGYTF.